This T cell receptor (beta chain) was sequenced for a study of T-cell memory formation after mild COVID-19. Regarding this clonotype: Antigen unknown.

From germline, CDR1 is LNHDA and CDR2 SQIVND (reference sequence). The V end was cut by 6 bases, the J end by 3 bases, with 14 bases between. The CDR3 sequence is 14 residues long. Study-wide results and caveats: Second-wave clones peaking on day 37 lacked confirmed SARS-CoV-2 specificity. There were some responding clones in pre-infection memory, which suggested that cross-reactive memory had joined. Later expanders leaned CD4+, whereas day 15 to 85 contracting clones were balanced CD4/CD8.

Via MiXCR, TCRdb re-called the 5' RACE reads, giving one row per CDR3 protein. This repertoire shows about 190,000 distinct CDR3 sequences, approximately 20% found once; its top ten account for 2% to 3%. What was sequenced was PBMCs or a T cell subset sorted from them (not recorded which). This TCR came from an adult woman who had mild COVID-19 (a few samples of this study predate the infection). Cell type and time point are not known. The rearrangement uses TRBV19 and TRBJ2-5, with D perhaps TRBD2 (6 bases). CDR3 bases: TGTGCCAGTAGCCCGTCTAGCGCGGAAGAGACCCAGTACTTC. Translating gives CASSPSSAEETQYF.